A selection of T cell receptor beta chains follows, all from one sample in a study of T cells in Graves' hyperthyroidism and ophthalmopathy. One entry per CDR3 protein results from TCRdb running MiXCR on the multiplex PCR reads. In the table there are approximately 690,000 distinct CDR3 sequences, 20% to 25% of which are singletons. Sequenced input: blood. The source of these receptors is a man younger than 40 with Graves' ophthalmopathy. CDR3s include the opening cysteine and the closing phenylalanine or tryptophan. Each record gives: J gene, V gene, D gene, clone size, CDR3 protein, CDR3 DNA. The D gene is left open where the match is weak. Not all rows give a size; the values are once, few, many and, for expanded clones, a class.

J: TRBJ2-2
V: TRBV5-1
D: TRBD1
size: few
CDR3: CASRPGTGRTGELFF
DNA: TGCGCCAGCAGACCCGGGACAGGGCGTACCGGGGAGCTGTTTTTT

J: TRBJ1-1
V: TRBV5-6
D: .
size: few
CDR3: CASSSTVGVAFF
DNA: TGTGCCAGCAGCTCCACAGTGGGGGTAGCTTTCTTT

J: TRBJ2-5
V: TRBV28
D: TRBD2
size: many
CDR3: CATETSGRPQETQYF
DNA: TGTGCCACCGAAACTAGCGGGAGGCCCCAAGAGACCCAGTACTTC

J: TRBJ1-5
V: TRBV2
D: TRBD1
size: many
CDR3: CASRGQGNYQPQHF
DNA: TGTGCCAGCAGGGGACAGGGGAACTACCAGCCCCAGCATTTT

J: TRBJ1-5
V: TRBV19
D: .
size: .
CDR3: CASSIVGDQPQHF
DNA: TGTGCCAGTAGTATAGTGGGTGATCAGCCCCAGCATTTT

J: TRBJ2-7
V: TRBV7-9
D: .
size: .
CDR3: CASSPRVASYEQYF
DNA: TGTGCCAGCAGCCCGAGGGTAGCCTCCTACGAGCAGTACTTC

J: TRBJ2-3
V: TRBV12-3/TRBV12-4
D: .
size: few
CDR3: CASSLAGVWASTDTQYF
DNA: TGTGCCAGCAGTTTAGCGGGGGTTTGGGCTAGCACAGATACGCAGTATTTT

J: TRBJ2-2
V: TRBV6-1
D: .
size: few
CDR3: CASRTKSSGELFF
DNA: TGTGCCAGCCGGACCAAGTCCTCCGGGGAGCTGTTTTTT

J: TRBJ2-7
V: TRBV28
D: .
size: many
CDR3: CASSLGGEQYF
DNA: TGTGCCAGCAGCTTAGGAGGCGAGCAGTACTTC

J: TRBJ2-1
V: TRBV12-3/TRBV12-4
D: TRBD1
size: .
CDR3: CASSVGQGADEQFF
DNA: TGTGCCAGCAGCGTGGGACAGGGGGCCGATGAGCAGTTCTTC

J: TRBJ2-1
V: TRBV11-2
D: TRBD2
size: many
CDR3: CASIPNSGRWNEQFF
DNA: TGTGCCAGCATTCCTAATAGCGGGAGATGGAATGAGCAGTTCTTC

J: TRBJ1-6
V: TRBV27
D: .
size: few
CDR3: CASSLGQSSYNSPLHF
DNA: TGTGCCAGCAGTTTAGGGCAAAGCTCCTATAATTCACCCCTCCACTTT

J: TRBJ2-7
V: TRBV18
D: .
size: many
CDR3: CASSPPPGTAHEQYF
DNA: TGTGCCAGCTCACCACCCCCAGGGACGGCCCACGAGCAGTACTTC

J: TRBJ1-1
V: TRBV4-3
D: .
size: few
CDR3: CASSQDVGGTEAFF
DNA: TGCGCCAGCAGCCAAGATGTAGGGGGCACTGAAGCTTTCTTT

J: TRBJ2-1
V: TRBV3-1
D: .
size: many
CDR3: CASSQDGDRYNEQFF
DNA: TGTGCCAGCAGCCAAGATGGTGACAGGTACAATGAGCAGTTCTTC

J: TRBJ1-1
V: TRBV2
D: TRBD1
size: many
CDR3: CASITGQVNTEAFF
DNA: TGTGCCAGCATCACGGGACAGGTGAACACTGAAGCTTTCTTT

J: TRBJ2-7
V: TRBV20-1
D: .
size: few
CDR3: CSASGKTPYEQYF
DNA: TGCAGTGCTAGCGGGAAGACCCCCTACGAGCAGTACTTC

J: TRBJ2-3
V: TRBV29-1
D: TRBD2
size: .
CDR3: CSVDEAGAGNTQYF
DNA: TGCAGCGTTGACGAAGCGGGAGCTGGGAATACGCAGTATTTT

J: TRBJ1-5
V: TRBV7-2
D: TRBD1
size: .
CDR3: CASSSDRDRNQPQHF
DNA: TGTGCCAGCAGCTCGGACAGGGACCGGAATCAGCCCCAGCATTTT

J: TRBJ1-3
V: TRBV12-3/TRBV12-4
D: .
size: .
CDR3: CASEGDGNTIYF
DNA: TGTGCCAGCGAAGGGGACGGAAACACCATATATTTT

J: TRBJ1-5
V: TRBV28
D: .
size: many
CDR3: CASSLHKYSNQPQHF
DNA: TGTGCCAGCAGTTTACATAAGTATAGCAATCAGCCCCAGCATTTT

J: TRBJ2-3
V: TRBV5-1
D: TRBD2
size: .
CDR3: CASNRLAGGLTDTQYF
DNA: TGCGCCAGCAACCGACTAGCGGGAGGGCTCACAGATACGCAGTATTTT

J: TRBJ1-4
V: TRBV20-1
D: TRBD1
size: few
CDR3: CSAEQGAGEKLFF
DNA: TGCAGTGCTGAACAGGGGGCTGGTGAAAAACTGTTTTTT

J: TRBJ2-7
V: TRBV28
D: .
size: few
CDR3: CASSRRGPPYEQYF
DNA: TGTGCCAGCAGTAGGAGGGGACCACCCTACGAGCAGTACTTC